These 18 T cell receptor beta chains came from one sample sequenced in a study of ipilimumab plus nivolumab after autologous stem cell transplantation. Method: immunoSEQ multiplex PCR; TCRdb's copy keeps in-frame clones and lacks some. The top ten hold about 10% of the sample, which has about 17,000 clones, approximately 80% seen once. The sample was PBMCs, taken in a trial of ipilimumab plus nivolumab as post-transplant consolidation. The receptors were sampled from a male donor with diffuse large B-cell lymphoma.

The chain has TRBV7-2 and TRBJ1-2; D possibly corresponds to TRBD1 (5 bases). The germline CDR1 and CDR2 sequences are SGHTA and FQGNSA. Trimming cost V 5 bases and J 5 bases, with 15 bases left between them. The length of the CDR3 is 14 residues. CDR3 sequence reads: CASSLRGTEYGYTF. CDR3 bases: TGTGCCAGCAGCCTTCGCGGGACCGAATATGGCTACACCTTC.

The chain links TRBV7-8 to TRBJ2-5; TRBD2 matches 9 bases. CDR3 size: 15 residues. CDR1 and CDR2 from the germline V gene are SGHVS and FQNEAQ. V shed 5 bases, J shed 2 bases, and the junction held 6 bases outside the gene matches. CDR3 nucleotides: TGTGCCAGCAGCCCCCCGGCGGGGGGGCAAGAGACCCAGTACTTC. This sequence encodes CASSPPAGGQETQYF.

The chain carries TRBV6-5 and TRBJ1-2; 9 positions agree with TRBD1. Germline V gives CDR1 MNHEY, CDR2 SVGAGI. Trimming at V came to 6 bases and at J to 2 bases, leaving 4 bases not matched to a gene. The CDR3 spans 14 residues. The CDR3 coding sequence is TGTGCCAGCAGGGGACAGGGTAAAAACTATGGCTACACCTTC. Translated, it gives CASRGQGKNYGYTF.

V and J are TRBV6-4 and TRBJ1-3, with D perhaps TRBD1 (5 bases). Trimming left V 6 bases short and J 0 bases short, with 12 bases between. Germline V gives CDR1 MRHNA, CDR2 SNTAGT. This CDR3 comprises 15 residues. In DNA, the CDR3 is TGTGCCAGCAGGCGGGACGCAAGCTCTGGAAACACCATATATTTT. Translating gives CASRRDASSGNTIYF.

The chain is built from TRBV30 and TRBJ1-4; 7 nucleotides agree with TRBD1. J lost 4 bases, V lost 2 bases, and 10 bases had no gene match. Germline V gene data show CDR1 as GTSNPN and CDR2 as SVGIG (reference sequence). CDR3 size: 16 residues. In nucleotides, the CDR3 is TGTGCCTGGAGTTATGCCCCAGGGACAGTTAATGAAAAACTGTTTTTT. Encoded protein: CAWSYAPGTVNEKLFF.

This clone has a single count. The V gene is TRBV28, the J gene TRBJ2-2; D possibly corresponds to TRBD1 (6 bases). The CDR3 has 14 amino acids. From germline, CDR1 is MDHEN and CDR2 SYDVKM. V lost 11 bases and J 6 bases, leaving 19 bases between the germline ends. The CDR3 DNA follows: TGTGCCCATGGTGGTCCAGGGGAGTCCGGGGAGCTGTTTTTT. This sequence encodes CAHGGPGESGELFF.

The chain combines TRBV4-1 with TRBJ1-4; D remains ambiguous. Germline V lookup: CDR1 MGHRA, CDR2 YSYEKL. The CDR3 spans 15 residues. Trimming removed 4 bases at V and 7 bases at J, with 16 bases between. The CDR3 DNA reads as TGCGCCAGCAGCCGTCCGGGCTCGGCGGTTGAAAAACTGTTTTTT. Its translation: CASSRPGSAVEKLFF.

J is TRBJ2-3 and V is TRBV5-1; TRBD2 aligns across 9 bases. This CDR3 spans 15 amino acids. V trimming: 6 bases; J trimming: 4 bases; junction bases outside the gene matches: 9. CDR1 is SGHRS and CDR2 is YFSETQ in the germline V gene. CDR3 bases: TGCGCCAGCACTTCCGGGACTAGCCTCGCAGATACGCAGTATTTT. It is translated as CASTSGTSLADTQYF.

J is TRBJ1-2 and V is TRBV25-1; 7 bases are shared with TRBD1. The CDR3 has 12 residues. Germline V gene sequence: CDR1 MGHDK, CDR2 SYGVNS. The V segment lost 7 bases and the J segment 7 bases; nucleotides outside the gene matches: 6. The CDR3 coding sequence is TGTGCCAGCAATTTTGCAGGGGGTGGCTACACCTTC. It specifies CASNFAGGGYTF.

The CDR3 bases are TGCGCCAGCAATCAGGGGAGTTCACCCCTCCACTTT. This translates into CASNQGSSPLHF. This rearrangement joins TRBV10-1 to TRBJ1-6, with D possibly matching TRBD1 (6 bases). The V end was cut by 7 bases, the J end by 9 bases, with 10 bases between. The germline CDR1 and CDR2 sequences are WNHNN and SYGVQD (reference sequence). The CDR3 loop spans 12 amino acids.

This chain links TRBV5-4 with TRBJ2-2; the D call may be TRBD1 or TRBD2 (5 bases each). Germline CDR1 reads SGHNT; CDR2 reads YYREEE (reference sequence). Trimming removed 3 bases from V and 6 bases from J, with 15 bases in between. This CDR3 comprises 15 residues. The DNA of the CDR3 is TGTGCCAGCAGCTGGATCCGGGACCTTTCCGGGGAGCTGTTTTTT. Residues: CASSWIRDLSGELFF.

DNA of the CDR3: TGTGCCTGGGACTCAAGCTCTGGGGCCAACGTCCTGACTTTC. As protein: CAWDSSSGANVLTF. The rearrangement links TRBV30 to TRBJ2-6; the D is unclear. Germline CDR1 GTSNPN, CDR2 SVGIG (reference sequence). V was cut by 5 bases and J by 0 bases, with 8 bases left in between. The CDR3 length is 14 residues.

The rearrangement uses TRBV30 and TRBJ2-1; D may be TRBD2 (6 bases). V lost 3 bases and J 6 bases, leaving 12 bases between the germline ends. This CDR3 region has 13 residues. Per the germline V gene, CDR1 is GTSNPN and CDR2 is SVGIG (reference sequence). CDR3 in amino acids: CAWSRGIGNEQFF. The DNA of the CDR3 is TGTGCCTGGAGCCGGGGGATTGGCAATGAGCAGTTCTTC.

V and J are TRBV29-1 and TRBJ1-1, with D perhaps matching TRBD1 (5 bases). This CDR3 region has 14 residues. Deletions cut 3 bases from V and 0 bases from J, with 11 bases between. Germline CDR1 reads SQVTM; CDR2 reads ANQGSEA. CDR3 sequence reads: CSVEGGEVNTEAFF. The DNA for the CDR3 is TGCAGCGTTGAGGGGGGGGAGGTGAACACTGAAGCTTTCTTT.

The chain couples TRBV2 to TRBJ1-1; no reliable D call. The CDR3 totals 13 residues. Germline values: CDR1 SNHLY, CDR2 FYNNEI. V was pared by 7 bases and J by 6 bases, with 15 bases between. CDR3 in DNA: TGTGCCAGCACGGCCCAGGTATTGTCTGAAGCTTTCTTT. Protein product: CASTAQVLSEAFF.

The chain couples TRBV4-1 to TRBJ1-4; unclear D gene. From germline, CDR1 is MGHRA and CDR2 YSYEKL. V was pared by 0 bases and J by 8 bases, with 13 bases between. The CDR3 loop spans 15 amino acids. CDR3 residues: CASSQDRRIMEKLFF. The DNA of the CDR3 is TGCGCCAGCAGCCAAGATAGAAGAATCATGGAAAAACTGTTTTTT.

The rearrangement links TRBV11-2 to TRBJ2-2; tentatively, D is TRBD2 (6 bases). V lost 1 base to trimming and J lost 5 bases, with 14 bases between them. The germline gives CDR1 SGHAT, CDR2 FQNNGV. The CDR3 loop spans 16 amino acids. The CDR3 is CASSLGYGGLTGELFF. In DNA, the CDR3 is TGTGCCAGCAGCTTAGGGTACGGGGGACTTACCGGGGAGCTGTTTTTT.

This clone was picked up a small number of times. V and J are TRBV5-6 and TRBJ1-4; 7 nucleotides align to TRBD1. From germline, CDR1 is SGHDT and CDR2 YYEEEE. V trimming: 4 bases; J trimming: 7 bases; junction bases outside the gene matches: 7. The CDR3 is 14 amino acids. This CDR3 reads CASSPYRGFEKLFF. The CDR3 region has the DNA TGTGCCAGCAGCCCGTACAGGGGTTTTGAAAAACTGTTTTTT.